Below, 30 T cell receptor beta chains from the same sample are listed, as sequenced in a study of T cells in narcolepsy. Clones were read by immunoSEQ multiplex PCR, and TCRdb kept only the in-frame ones, dropping some. This sample yields roughly 34,000 clones, of which about 80% are seen a single time; roughly 1.3% belongs to the top ten. The sequenced sample consisted of CD45RA- memory CD4+ T cells from PBMCs. These receptors all come from a human donor with narcolepsy.

The chain joins TRBV11-2 to TRBJ2-3, with TRBD2 identical over 11 bases. Germline V gene sequence: CDR1 SGHAT, CDR2 FQNNGV. This CDR3 region has 16 residues. Trimming at V came to 5 bases and at J to 5 bases, leaving 9 bases not matched to a gene. CDR3 coding DNA: TGTGCCAGCAGCCCTGGGACTAGCGGCCGCCGAGATACGCAGTATTTT. The encoded protein is CASSPGTSGRRDTQYF.

The CDR3 coding sequence is TGTGCCAGCAGCTTACAGCCTAGCGGGGGGGACCAAGAGACCCAGTACTTC. It encodes CASSLQPSGGDQETQYF. V is TRBV7-3 and J is TRBJ2-5; 12 bases agree with TRBD2. Trimming cost V 2 bases and J 0 bases; bases outside gene matches: 4. Germline CDR1 reads SGHTA; CDR2 reads FQGTGA. The CDR3 consists of 17 residues. Combining the CDR3 with reference TRBV7-3 and TRBJ2-5 gives the whole variable domain GAGVSQTPSNKVTEKGKYVELRCDPISGHTALYWYRQSLGQGPEFLIYFQGTGAADDSGLPNDRFFAVRPEGSVSTLKIQRTERGDSAVYLCASSLQPSGGDQETQYFGPGTRLLVL.

The chain has TRBV6-6 and TRBJ1-5, with D perhaps TRBD1 (5 bases). The ends were cut back, 0 bases at V and 7 bases at J, with 13 bases in the middle. From germline, CDR1 is MNHNY and CDR2 SVGAGI (reference sequence). This CDR3 is 15 amino acids long. CDR3 in amino acids: CASSYSSRGRQPQHF. The CDR3 DNA sequence: TGTGCCAGCAGTTACTCGAGTAGGGGCCGGCAGCCCCAGCATTTT.

This clone occurred a few times. The chain has TRBV6-5 and TRBJ2-2; 7 bases line up with TRBD2. V was clipped by 5 bases and J by 8 bases; unmatched bases: 5. Germline V gene lookup returns CDR1 MNHEY and CDR2 SVGAGI. The length of the CDR3 is 13 residues. This chain's CDR3 is CASSLRGVGELFF. In DNA form, the CDR3 reads TGTGCCAGCAGTCTCCGGGGGGTAGGGGAGCTGTTTTTT.

V and J are TRBV5-4 and TRBJ2-2; D may be TRBD1 (6 bases). V lost 1 base, J lost 9 bases, and 7 bases lay in between. The V gene's germline CDR1 is SGHNT and CDR2 YYREEE (reference sequence). CDR3 length: 12 residues. In DNA form, the CDR3 reads TGTGCCAGCAGCTTGCAGGGGAGGGAGCTGTTTTTT. As protein: CASSLQGRELFF.

The V gene is TRBV5-1, the J gene TRBJ1-1; D call uncertain. Trimming left V 6 bases short and J 8 bases short, with 14 bases between. The CDR3 covers 12 residues. Germline loops: CDR1 SGHRS, CDR2 YFSETQ. The CDR3 is CASIGSGFEAFF. The CDR3 DNA is TGCGCCAGCATTGGGTCGGGCTTCGAAGCTTTCTTT.

In DNA, the CDR3 is TGTGCCAGCAGCCAACGAGCGCCGGGACAGCTCAATCAGCCCCAGCATTTT. Amino acids: CASSQRAPGQLNQPQHF. The rearrangement uses TRBV16 and TRBJ1-5; 7 nucleotides align to TRBD1. The V gene end was trimmed by 2 bases and the J gene end by 3 bases; junction bases not matched to a gene: 10. Looked up from germline, CDR1 is KGHSY and CDR2 is FQNENV. The CDR3 loop spans 17 amino acids. Full variable domain (rest looked up from reference TRBV16 and TRBJ1-5): GEEVAQTPKHLVRGEGQKAKLYCAPIKGHSYVFWYQQVLKNEFKFLISFQNENVFDETGMPKERFSAKCLPNSPCSLEIQATKLEDSAVYFCASSQRAPGQLNQPQHFGDGTRLSIL.

The V and J genes are TRBV28 and TRBJ1-1; 7 positions match TRBD1. The V segment lost 7 bases and the J segment 3 bases; nucleotides outside the gene matches: 5. Germline V lookup: CDR1 MDHEN, CDR2 SYDVKM. The CDR3 is 13 amino acids. The CDR3 DNA sequence: TGTGCCAGCACTGTGACAGGGCACACTGAAGCTTTCTTT. This sequence encodes CASTVTGHTEAFF. Filled out from reference TRBV28 and TRBJ1-1, the complete variable domain reads DVKVTQSSRYLVKRTGEKVFLECVQDMDHENMFWYRQDPGLGLRLIYFSYDVKMKEKGDIPEGYSVSREKKERFSLILESASTNQTSMYLCASTVTGHTEAFFGQGTRLTVV.

This clone was recorded once. The rearrangement joins TRBV28 to TRBJ2-4; D perhaps matches TRBD2 (5 bases). CDR3 length: 16 residues. Germline V gene sequence: CDR1 MDHEN, CDR2 SYDVKM. V lost 5 bases and J lost 5, with 19 bases in between. CDR3 DNA sequence: TGTGCCAGCAGTCCCGCTGGGGTGGGGAGAGAAAACATTCAGTACTTC. It yields the protein CASSPAGVGRENIQYF.

The genes are TRBV7-2 and TRBJ2-7; D not certain. The CDR3 has 15 residues. The ends were cut back, 5 bases at V and 0 bases at J, with 14 bases in the middle. CDR1 is SGHTA and CDR2 is FQGNSA in the germline V gene. This CDR3 reads CASSLRGESSYEQYV. CDR3 coding DNA: TGTGCCAGCAGCCTGAGAGGAGAAAGCTCCTACGAGCAGTACGTC.

The chain recombines TRBV27 with TRBJ1-1, with D possibly TRBD1 on 5 matching bases. The V gene lost 3 bases and the J gene lost 5 bases, with 13 bases spanning the gap. This CDR3 has 14 residues. The V gene's germline CDR1 is MNHEY and CDR2 SMNVEV (reference sequence). The CDR3, as DNA: TGTGCCAGCAGTTTCCTTACCGGGGGGACTGAAGCTTTCTTT. The encoded protein is CASSFLTGGTEAFF.

The chain carries TRBV5-8 and TRBJ1-3; no reliable D call. Deletions cut 8 bases from V and 0 bases from J, with 9 bases between. CDR1 SGHTS and CDR2 YDEGEE come from the germline V gene. The CDR3 is 13 residues long. CDR3 coding DNA: TGTGCCAGTTCAGAACGCTCTGGAAACACCATATATTTT. It translates to CASSERSGNTIYF.

The chain uses TRBV27 and TRBJ2-1; D remains ambiguous. The CDR3 has 11 amino acids. The germline V gene encodes CDR1 MNHEY and CDR2 SMNVEV (reference sequence). V was shortened by 6 bases and J by 10 bases, with 10 bases between the two germline ends. The CDR3 here is CASRLRWEQFF. As DNA, the CDR3 is TGTGCCAGCAGATTGAGGTGGGAGCAGTTCTTC.

The chain recombines TRBV14 with TRBJ1-1; D remains ambiguous. The germline gives CDR1 SGHDN, CDR2 FVKESK. Between the trimmed V and J ends, which lost 6 bases and 3 bases, there was a span of 11 bases. The CDR3 is 13 amino acids. Written as DNA, the CDR3 is TGTGCCAGCAGTCTGACGGGGTACACTGAAGCTTTCTTT. This gives the protein CASSLTGYTEAFF. The full variable domain, rest sourced from reference TRBV14 and TRBJ1-1, is EAGVTQFPSHSVIEKGQTVTLRCDPISGHDNLYWYRRVMGKEIKFLLHFVKESKQDESGMPNNRFLAERTGGTYSTLKVQPAELEDSGVYFCASSLTGYTEAFFGQGTRLTVV.

The chain joins TRBV6-1 to TRBJ1-5; D remains ambiguous. Trimming left V 3 bases short and J 4 bases short, with 7 bases between. The CDR3 covers 13 residues. The V gene's germline CDR1 is MNHNS and CDR2 SASEGT. In nucleotides, the CDR3 is TGTGCCAGCAGTGAGCAAGTTAATCAGCCCCAGCATTTT. Translated, it gives CASSEQVNQPQHF.

The rearrangement joins TRBV6-1 to TRBJ2-7, with D possibly matching TRBD2 (7 bases). The CDR3 sequence is 13 residues long. Germline-derived CDR1 and CDR2 are MNHNS and SASEGT. Between the trimmed V and J ends, which lost 8 bases and 1 base, there was a span of 12 bases. CDR3 nucleotide sequence: TGTGCCAGCGGGGAGGGGGTTTCCTACGAGCAGTACTTC. Encoded protein: CASGEGVSYEQYF.

This rearrangement joins TRBV7-2 to TRBJ1-5; the D gene is possibly TRBD1 (5 bases). CDR1 SGHTA and CDR2 FQGNSA come from the germline V gene. The V end lost 1 base, the J end lost 10 bases, and 17 bases lay between the germline ends. CDR3 length equals 15 residues. For the CDR3, the DNA is TGTGCCAGCAGCTTAGTTCAGGGTTTGAGCCCCCCCCAGCATTTT. As protein: CASSLVQGLSPPQHF.

V is TRBV15 and J is TRBJ1-5; D is perhaps TRBD1 (5 bases). This CDR3 spans 12 amino acids. CDR1 and CDR2 from the germline V gene are LNHNV and YYDKDF (reference sequence). The V end lost 3 bases, the J end lost 11 bases, and 11 bases lay between the germline ends. CDR3 in amino acids: CATSSGSGAQHF. Written as DNA, the CDR3 is TGTGCCACCAGCAGCGGATCGGGGGCCCAGCATTTT.

The V call is TRBV7-8, the J call TRBJ1-1; a possible D gene is TRBD1 (6 bases). This CDR3 contains 15 residues. Germline V gives CDR1 SGHVS, CDR2 FQNEAQ. Trimming removed 5 bases at V and 4 bases at J, with 17 bases between. The CDR3 DNA follows: TGTGCCAGCAGCCGAGAGGGGGGGGCGCGCACTGAAGCTTTCTTT. The encoded protein is CASSREGGARTEAFF. Complete variable domain (other parts from reference TRBV7-8 and TRBJ1-1): GAGVSQSPRYKVAKRGQDVALRCDPISGHVSLFWYQQALGQGPEFLTYFQNEAQLDKSGLPSDRFFAERPEGSVSTLKIQRTQQEDSAVYLCASSREGGARTEAFFGQGTRLTVV.

V is TRBV19 and J is TRBJ2-3, with D possibly being TRBD1 (7 bases). The V gene lost 8 bases and the J gene lost 2 bases, with 17 bases spanning the gap. Per the germline V gene, CDR1 is LNHDA and CDR2 is SQIVND (reference sequence). The CDR3 sequence is 15 residues long. In nucleotides, the CDR3 is TGTGCCAGTGCTCAGGGGGGTTTTGACACAGATACGCAGTATTTT. Translating it yields CASAQGGFDTDTQYF.

The gene calls are TRBV9 and TRBJ1-2; D is unclear. The CDR3 length is 15 residues. V lost 4 bases and J 1 base, leaving 14 bases between the germline ends. Germline CDR1 and CDR2: SGDLS and YYNGEE. This chain's CDR3 is CASSPKETVNYGYTF. The DNA of the CDR3 is TGTGCCAGCAGCCCTAAAGAGACCGTTAACTATGGCTACACCTTC.

The chain is built from TRBV2 and TRBJ2-5; 9 bases map to TRBD1. This CDR3 comprises 14 residues. Germline lookup yields CDR1 SNHLY and CDR2 FYNNEI. V was pared by 6 bases and J by 3 bases, with 5 bases of the junction left unmatched. The CDR3 DNA follows: TGTGCCAGCAGCCCTGGGACAGGGAAAGAGACCCAGTACTTC. Translation: CASSPGTGKETQYF.

CDR3 nucleotide sequence: TGTGCCAGCTCACCAACGGCGGGCGAGCAGTACTTC. This sequence encodes CASSPTAGEQYF. The chain couples TRBV18 to TRBJ2-7; D might be TRBD2 (5 bases). The CDR3 consists of 12 residues. Germline loops: CDR1 KGHSH, CDR2 LQKENI. Deletions cut 2 bases from V and 6 bases from J, with 8 bases between.

The CDR3 region is CASTRAIDYNEQFF. DNA for the CDR3: TGTGCCAGCACAAGGGCTATAGACTACAATGAGCAGTTCTTC. The chain joins TRBV9 to TRBJ2-1, with no clear D. V dropped 6 bases and J dropped 3 bases, with 13 bases sitting between them. CDR1 and CDR2 from the germline V gene are SGDLS and YYNGEE. This CDR3 has 14 amino acids.

The V call is TRBV7-4, the J call TRBJ2-1, with TRBD2 matching 9 bases. Germline V gene sequence: CDR1 SGHVT, CDR2 SQSDAQ. The CDR3 totals 16 residues. Trimming removed 5 bases from V and 4 bases from J; junction bases left unmatched: 9. CDR3 amino acids: CASSPRGGGVYNEQFF. In DNA form, the CDR3 reads TGTGCCAGCAGCCCCAGGGGCGGGGGGGTTTACAATGAGCAGTTCTTC.

J is TRBJ1-2 and V is TRBV28, with TRBD1 matching over 7 bases. The length of the CDR3 is 13 residues. CDR1 and CDR2 (germline): MDHEN, SYDVKM. The V gene end was trimmed by 7 bases and the J gene end by 4 bases; junction bases not matched to a gene: 6. The CDR3 region is CASTTGVRYGYTF. As DNA, the CDR3 is TGTGCCAGCACCACAGGGGTTCGCTATGGCTACACCTTC.

This clone was detected only once. The sample contains more than one DNA sequence encoding this CDR3. This chain links TRBV5-1 with TRBJ2-1; possibly TRBD1 for D (5 bases). Trimming left V 3 bases short and J 4 bases short, with 11 bases between. Per germline, CDR1 SGHRS and CDR2 YFSETQ. This CDR3 spans 14 amino acids. This CDR3 reads CASSSTVSYNEQFF. In nucleotides, the CDR3 is TGCGCCAGCAGCTCGACAGTGAGTTACAATGAGCAGTTCTTC.

The rearrangement joins TRBV6-6 to TRBJ1-1; D uncertain. V lost 5 bases and J 3 bases, leaving 10 bases between the germline ends. Per germline, CDR1 MNHNY and CDR2 SVGAGI (reference sequence). The CDR3 extends over 13 amino acids. The CDR3 nucleotides are TGTGCCAGCAGTCCGACCGGGTACACTGAAGCTTTCTTT. Translating it yields CASSPTGYTEAFF.

The chain combines TRBV7-2 with TRBJ1-5; 8 bases are shared with TRBD1. The V gene's germline CDR1 is SGHTA and CDR2 FQGNSA. The CDR3 covers 12 residues. Trimming took 4 bases from V and 12 from J; bases not matched to a gene: 5. This chain's CDR3 is CASSSIRGHQHF. CDR3 coding DNA: TGTGCCAGCAGCTCGATCAGGGGGCACCAGCATTTT.

The gene calls are TRBV6-5 and TRBJ1-2; D unresolved. Trimming left V 7 bases short and J 0 bases short, with 15 bases between. The CDR3 length is 15 residues. Germline values: CDR1 MNHEY, CDR2 SVGAGI. The CDR3 loop reads CASKAVAAANYGYTF. The CDR3 DNA sequence: TGTGCCAGCAAGGCGGTCGCGGCGGCTAACTATGGCTACACCTTC.